The rows below give T cell receptor beta chains drawn from one sample of a study of T cell repertoires in cytomegalovirus infection. TCRdb reprocessed the reads with MiXCR, giving one entry per CDR3 protein. The sample lists over 300,000 distinct CDR3 sequences; around 9.5% were seen once. The sample taken for sequencing was PBMCs. The receptors shown here come from a human donor in good health (CMV status not recorded). Some clones in this sample may be carry-over from other donors' samples. Both conserved end residues are part of each CDR3. The D gene is left open where the match is weak. Size is omitted from some rows. Given values are once, few, many or a class for expanded clones.

J gene: TRBJ2-7
clone size: many
D gene: NA
V gene: TRBV7-2
CDR3 DNA: TGTGCCAGCAGCCCGCGGCAAGGGGGCTCCTACGAGCAGTACTTC
CDR3 protein: CASSPRQGGSYEQYF

J gene: TRBJ1-5
clone size: few
D gene: NA
V gene: TRBV10-3
CDR3 DNA: TGTGCCACCGGACGGGACAATCAGCCCCAGCATTTT
CDR3 protein: CATGRDNQPQHF

J gene: TRBJ2-1
clone size: many
D gene: NA
V gene: TRBV7-2
CDR3 DNA: TGTGCCAGCAGCTTATTGGTGGGGGGTTACAATGAGCAGTTCTTC
CDR3 protein: CASSLLVGGYNEQFF

J gene: TRBJ2-3
clone size: many
D gene: TRBD2
V gene: TRBV7-2
CDR3 DNA: TGTGCCAGCAGATCGCCGCGGGGGAGATCAGATACGCAGTATTTT
CDR3 protein: CASRSPRGRSDTQYF

J gene: TRBJ1-2
clone size: few
D gene: TRBD1
V gene: TRBV5-1
CDR3 DNA: TGCGCCAGCAGCCCGTCCGGGACAGGAGGCTATGGCTACACCTTC
CDR3 protein: CASSPSGTGGYGYTF

J gene: TRBJ2-1
clone size: NA
D gene: TRBD1
V gene: TRBV5-4
CDR3 DNA: TGTGCCAGCAGCGTACAGGGGCCTGAGCAGTTCTTC
CDR3 protein: CASSVQGPEQFF

J gene: TRBJ2-7
clone size: once
D gene: TRBD1
V gene: TRBV10-3
CDR3 DNA: TGTGCCATCAGTGAGGCCGGGACAGGCTTGGACGAGCAGTACTTC
CDR3 protein: CAISEAGTGLDEQYF

J gene: TRBJ2-5
clone size: many
D gene: TRBD2
V gene: TRBV29-1
CDR3 DNA: TGCAGCGTTGAGCGGGCTAGCGGGGGGACTCAAGAGACCCAGTACTTC
CDR3 protein: CSVERASGGTQETQYF

J gene: TRBJ1-1
clone size: few
D gene: NA
V gene: TRBV20-1
CDR3 DNA: TGCAGTGAACACCCGGGCCCGAGGGAGGCTTTCTTT
CDR3 protein: CSEHPGPREAFF

J gene: TRBJ1-5
clone size: few
D gene: NA
V gene: TRBV27
CDR3 DNA: TGTGCCAGCAGTTTGAGGGAACACCAGCCCCAGCATTTT
CDR3 protein: CASSLREHQPQHF

J gene: TRBJ2-7
clone size: NA
D gene: NA
V gene: TRBV19
CDR3 DNA: TGTGCCAGTAGCTATGCTTGGGGCTCCTACGAGCAGTACTTC
CDR3 protein: CASSYAWGSYEQYF

J gene: TRBJ1-2
clone size: many
D gene: NA
V gene: TRBV27
CDR3 DNA: TGTGCCAGCAGTTCCCGCCCCTTCAATAACTATGGCTACACCTTC
CDR3 protein: CASSSRPFNNYGYTF

J gene: TRBJ2-3
clone size: NA
D gene: TRBD2
V gene: TRBV4-1
CDR3 DNA: TGCGCCAGCAGCCTAACCCCCGCGGGAGGGCCAGATACGCAGTATTTT
CDR3 protein: CASSLTPAGGPDTQYF

J gene: TRBJ2-7
clone size: few
D gene: TRBD2
V gene: TRBV19
CDR3 DNA: TGTGCCAGTAGTATTGGTCTAGCGGGGGACGAGCAGTACTTC
CDR3 protein: CASSIGLAGDEQYF

J gene: TRBJ2-3
clone size: many
D gene: TRBD2
V gene: TRBV12-3/TRBV12-4
CDR3 DNA: TGTGCCAGCAGTTTTCGAGGGACTAGCGATACGCAGTATTTT
CDR3 protein: CASSFRGTSDTQYF

J gene: TRBJ2-5
clone size: few
D gene: NA
V gene: TRBV11-1
CDR3 DNA: TGTGCCAGCAGCCGGGACTTTCGCCAAGAGACCCAGTACTTC
CDR3 protein: CASSRDFRQETQYF

J gene: TRBJ1-1
clone size: NA
D gene: TRBD1
V gene: TRBV7-9
CDR3 DNA: TGTGCCAGCAGCTCGACGGGACAGGGAGCTTTCATGAACACTGAAGCTTTCTTT
CDR3 protein: CASSSTGQGAFMNTEAFF

J gene: TRBJ2-5
clone size: once
D gene: NA
V gene: TRBV6-6
CDR3 DNA: TGTGCCAGCAGTTTCGGGGGAAGTGGTGAGACCCAGTACTTC
CDR3 protein: CASSFGGSGETQYF

J gene: TRBJ1-3
clone size: NA
D gene: NA
V gene: TRBV7-8
CDR3 DNA: TGTGCCAGCAGCGGCGGGCCGCCGTCGGGAAACACCATATATTTT
CDR3 protein: CASSGGPPSGNTIYF

J gene: TRBJ1-2
clone size: few
D gene: NA
V gene: TRBV5-4
CDR3 DNA: TGTGCCAGCAGCCCTGGACGGGAAATCTCCCGTTATGGCTACACCTTC
CDR3 protein: CASSPGREISRYGYTF

J gene: TRBJ2-7
clone size: many
D gene: NA
V gene: TRBV28
CDR3 DNA: TGTGCCAGCACCGGACCCCAGGACGGCTACGAGCAGTACTTC
CDR3 protein: CASTGPQDGYEQYF

J gene: TRBJ2-7
clone size: NA
D gene: NA
V gene: TRBV28
CDR3 DNA: TGTGCCAGCAGTGCGGTTTACCCCTACGAGCAGTACTTC
CDR3 protein: CASSAVYPYEQYF

J gene: TRBJ2-1
clone size: few
D gene: TRBD1
V gene: TRBV9
CDR3 DNA: TGTGCCAGCAGCGTAGAGGGACAGGGGGACGAGCAGTTCTTC
CDR3 protein: CASSVEGQGDEQFF

J gene: TRBJ2-3
clone size: few
D gene: TRBD2
V gene: TRBV7-9
CDR3 DNA: TGTGCCAGCACCTTCCCCGGCGACGGGAGGGGGACGACAGATACGCAGTATTTT
CDR3 protein: CASTFPGDGRGTTDTQYF

J gene: TRBJ2-5
clone size: many
D gene: TRBD2
V gene: TRBV7-2
CDR3 DNA: TGTGCCAGCAGCTTAGGATGGCGGGGGGGCAAGGAGACCCAGTACTTC
CDR3 protein: CASSLGWRGGKETQYF

J gene: TRBJ2-3
clone size: NA
D gene: NA
V gene: TRBV6-2/TRBV6-3
CDR3 DNA: TGTGCTAGCAGTTACGGGGGCACAGATACGCAGTATTTT
CDR3 protein: CASSYGGTDTQYF

J gene: TRBJ2-5
clone size: many
D gene: NA
V gene: TRBV28
CDR3 DNA: TGTGCCAGCAGTTCCCCCCCATCTAGCAGACCGTACCAAGAGACCCAGTACTTC
CDR3 protein: CASSSPPSSRPYQETQYF

J gene: TRBJ2-3
clone size: many
D gene: NA
V gene: TRBV7-2
CDR3 DNA: TGTGCCAGCAGCCCGGCACAGGGAACAGATACGCAGTATTTT
CDR3 protein: CASSPAQGTDTQYF

J gene: TRBJ1-5
clone size: many
D gene: NA
V gene: TRBV7-2
CDR3 DNA: TGTGCCAGCAGCGGTGCAGGGGCAGGGGATCAGCCCCAGCATTTT
CDR3 protein: CASSGAGAGDQPQHF

J gene: TRBJ2-1
clone size: many
D gene: TRBD1
V gene: TRBV6-1
CDR3 DNA: TGTGCCAGCAGTTTACGGTCCGGGACAGGGAATGAGCAGTTCTTC
CDR3 protein: CASSLRSGTGNEQFF

J gene: TRBJ1-2
clone size: few
D gene: TRBD1
V gene: TRBV19
CDR3 DNA: TGTGCCAGTAGTATCCCCGGGACAGCCTATGGCTACACCTTC
CDR3 protein: CASSIPGTAYGYTF

J gene: TRBJ2-7
clone size: many
D gene: NA
V gene: TRBV20-1
CDR3 DNA: TGCAGTGCAGCCCCGTGGGGCGAGCAGTACTTC
CDR3 protein: CSAAPWGEQYF

J gene: TRBJ2-3
clone size: NA
D gene: NA
V gene: TRBV11-2
CDR3 DNA: TGTGCCAGCAGTCCCTTGCTGCGGAGCACAGATACGCAGTATTTT
CDR3 protein: CASSPLLRSTDTQYF

J gene: TRBJ2-7
clone size: NA
D gene: NA
V gene: TRBV27
CDR3 DNA: TGTGCCAGCAACTCGAATAGAGCCTACCCTCCCGAGCAGTACTTC
CDR3 protein: CASNSNRAYPPEQYF

J gene: TRBJ2-5
clone size: few
D gene: TRBD1
V gene: TRBV20-1
CDR3 DNA: TGCAGTGCTGGATCCGGGACAGGTCTTAAGACCCAGTACTTC
CDR3 protein: CSAGSGTGLKTQYF

J gene: TRBJ2-7
clone size: many
D gene: TRBD2
V gene: TRBV7-2
CDR3 DNA: TGTGCCAGCAGCCCAGCGGGATACTACGAGCAGTACTTC
CDR3 protein: CASSPAGYYEQYF

J gene: TRBJ1-1
clone size: NA
D gene: NA
V gene: TRBV12-5
CDR3 DNA: TGTGCTAGTGGTTTGGTAAGGGACTGGAACACTGAAGCTTTCTTT
CDR3 protein: CASGLVRDWNTEAFF

J gene: TRBJ1-5
clone size: NA
D gene: NA
V gene: TRBV6-6
CDR3 DNA: TGTGCCAGTACCAGGGCCGGGAGCAATCAGCCCCAGCATTTT
CDR3 protein: CASTRAGSNQPQHF

J gene: TRBJ2-3
clone size: NA
D gene: NA
V gene: TRBV7-2
CDR3 DNA: TGTGCCAGCAGCCGTCAGGATACGCAGTATTTT
CDR3 protein: CASSRQDTQYF

J gene: TRBJ2-3
clone size: many
D gene: NA
V gene: TRBV7-9
CDR3 DNA: TGTGCCAGCTTATACCGGGACCCACGGGGAGACGATACGCAGTATTTT
CDR3 protein: CASLYRDPRGDDTQYF

J gene: TRBJ2-1
clone size: few
D gene: NA
V gene: TRBV5-4
CDR3 DNA: TGTGCCAGCAGTTCCCGGGACAAACATGAGCAGTTCTTC
CDR3 protein: CASSSRDKHEQFF

J gene: TRBJ2-5
clone size: many
D gene: NA
V gene: TRBV7-6
CDR3 DNA: TGTGCCAGCAGCTTGAACCAAGGGCTTCAGACCCAGTACTTC
CDR3 protein: CASSLNQGLQTQYF

J gene: TRBJ2-7
clone size: many
D gene: TRBD2
V gene: TRBV7-9
CDR3 DNA: TGTGCCAGCAGCCAATCGGAGGGAGGGGCGCAGTACTTC
CDR3 protein: CASSQSEGGAQYF

J gene: TRBJ1-1
clone size: few
D gene: NA
V gene: TRBV27
CDR3 DNA: TGTGCCAGCAGTCCTGCGGACACGGTCGGGACTGAAGCTTTCTTT
CDR3 protein: CASSPADTVGTEAFF

J gene: TRBJ2-7
clone size: NA
D gene: NA
V gene: TRBV25-1
CDR3 DNA: TGTGCCAGCAGTGAGTCATGGACAGACTACGAGCAGTACTTC
CDR3 protein: CASSESWTDYEQYF

J gene: TRBJ2-7
clone size: NA
D gene: NA
V gene: TRBV12-3/TRBV12-4
CDR3 DNA: TGTGCCAGCAGTCCCCCCGGGAATACCTACGAGCAGTACTTC
CDR3 protein: CASSPPGNTYEQYF

J gene: TRBJ2-3
clone size: few
D gene: TRBD2
V gene: TRBV4-1
CDR3 DNA: TGCGCCAGCAGCCAAGCCCCACGGCGAGCGGGAGACACAGATACGCAGTATTTT
CDR3 protein: CASSQAPRRAGDTDTQYF

J gene: TRBJ2-1
clone size: NA
D gene: TRBD2
V gene: TRBV9
CDR3 DNA: TGTGCCAGCAGCGTGACCTCCTATACTAGCGGGGAACGGGGGACCCAGTTCTTC
CDR3 protein: CASSVTSYTSGERGTQFF

J gene: TRBJ2-7
clone size: many
D gene: NA
V gene: TRBV7-2
CDR3 DNA: TGTGCCAGCAGCTTAGGTCTCGGAATGCAGTACTTC
CDR3 protein: CASSLGLGMQYF

J gene: TRBJ2-1
clone size: few
D gene: NA
V gene: TRBV15
CDR3 DNA: TGTGCCACCAGCAGAGAAAAATTCGCGGATGAGCAGTTCTTC
CDR3 protein: CATSREKFADEQFF

J gene: TRBJ2-3
clone size: few
D gene: NA
V gene: TRBV7-6
CDR3 DNA: TGTGCCAGCGAGGGCACCAGCACAGATACGCAGTATTTT
CDR3 protein: CASEGTSTDTQYF

J gene: TRBJ1-5
clone size: few
D gene: NA
V gene: TRBV19
CDR3 DNA: TGTGCCAGTAGTACACACGTGGGAGATCAGCCCCAGCATTTT
CDR3 protein: CASSTHVGDQPQHF

J gene: TRBJ2-7
clone size: many
D gene: TRBD2
V gene: TRBV6-2/TRBV6-3
CDR3 DNA: TGTGCCAGCAGTCCCCTGGGACTAGCGGGAGAAGGGGGACGACGCGAGCAGTACTTC
CDR3 protein: CASSPLGLAGEGGRREQYF

J gene: TRBJ1-1
clone size: NA
D gene: NA
V gene: TRBV7-2
CDR3 DNA: TGTGCCAGCAGCAGACAGAATTTGAACACTGAAGCTTTCTTT
CDR3 protein: CASSRQNLNTEAFF

J gene: TRBJ2-7
clone size: few
D gene: NA
V gene: TRBV5-4
CDR3 DNA: TGTGCCAGCAGCCCGCCGGGGGTGGTAGGTTACGAGCAGTACTTC
CDR3 protein: CASSPPGVVGYEQYF

J gene: TRBJ2-1
clone size: many
D gene: NA
V gene: TRBV12-3/TRBV12-4
CDR3 DNA: TGTGCCAGCAGTAGGACAGCGGTAAACAATGAGCAGTTCTTC
CDR3 protein: CASSRTAVNNEQFF

J gene: TRBJ2-5
clone size: NA
D gene: NA
V gene: TRBV7-6
CDR3 DNA: TGTGCCAGCAGCCCACAAGTCCAAGAGACCCAGTACTTC
CDR3 protein: CASSPQVQETQYF

J gene: TRBJ2-7
clone size: many
D gene: NA
V gene: TRBV7-2
CDR3 DNA: TGTGCCAGCAGCCCACTCAGGGGACGGGGCGAGCAGTACTTC
CDR3 protein: CASSPLRGRGEQYF